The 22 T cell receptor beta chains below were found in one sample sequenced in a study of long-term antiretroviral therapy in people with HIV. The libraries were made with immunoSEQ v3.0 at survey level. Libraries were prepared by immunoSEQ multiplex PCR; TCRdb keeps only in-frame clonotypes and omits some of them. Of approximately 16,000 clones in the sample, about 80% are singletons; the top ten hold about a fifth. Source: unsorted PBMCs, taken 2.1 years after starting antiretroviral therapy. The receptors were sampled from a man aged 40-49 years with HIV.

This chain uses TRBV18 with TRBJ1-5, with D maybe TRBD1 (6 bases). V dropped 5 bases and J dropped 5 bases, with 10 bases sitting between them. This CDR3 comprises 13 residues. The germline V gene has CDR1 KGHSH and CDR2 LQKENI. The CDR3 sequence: CASSEQGDQPQHF. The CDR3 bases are TGTGCCAGCTCAGAACAGGGCGATCAGCCCCAGCATTTT.

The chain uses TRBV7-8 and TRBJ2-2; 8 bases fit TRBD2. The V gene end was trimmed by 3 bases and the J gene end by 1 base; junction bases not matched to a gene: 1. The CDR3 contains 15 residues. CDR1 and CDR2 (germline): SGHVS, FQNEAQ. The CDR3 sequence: CASSFLAGNTGELFF. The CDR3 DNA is TGTGCCAGCAGCTTTCTAGCGGGGAACACCGGGGAGCTGTTTTTT.

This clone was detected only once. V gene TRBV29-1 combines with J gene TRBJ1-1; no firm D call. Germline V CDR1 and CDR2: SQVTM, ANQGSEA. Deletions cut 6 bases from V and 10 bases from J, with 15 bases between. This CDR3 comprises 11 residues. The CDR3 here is CSVPGPLLAFF. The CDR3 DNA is TGCAGCGTCCCAGGTCCCTTACTAGCTTTCTTT.

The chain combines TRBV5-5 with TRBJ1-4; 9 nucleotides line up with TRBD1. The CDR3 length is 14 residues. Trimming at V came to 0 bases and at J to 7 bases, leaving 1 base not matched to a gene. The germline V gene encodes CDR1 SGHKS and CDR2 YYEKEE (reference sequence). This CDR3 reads CASSLETGGEKLFF. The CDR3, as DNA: TGTGCCAGCAGCTTGGAGACAGGGGGTGAAAAACTGTTTTTT.

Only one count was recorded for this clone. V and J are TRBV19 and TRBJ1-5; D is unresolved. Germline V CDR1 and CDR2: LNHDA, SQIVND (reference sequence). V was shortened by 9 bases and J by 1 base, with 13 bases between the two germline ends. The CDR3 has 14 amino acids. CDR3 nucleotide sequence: TGTGCCAGCGCGGTCGGGGAAAGCAATCAGCCCCAGCATTTT. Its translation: CASAVGESNQPQHF.

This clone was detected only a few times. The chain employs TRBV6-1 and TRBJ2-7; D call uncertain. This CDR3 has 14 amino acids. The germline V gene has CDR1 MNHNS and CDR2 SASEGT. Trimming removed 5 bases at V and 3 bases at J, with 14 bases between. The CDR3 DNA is TGTGCCAGCAGTTTTGGAATGCCTGGCTACGAGCAGTACTTC. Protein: CASSFGMPGYEQYF.

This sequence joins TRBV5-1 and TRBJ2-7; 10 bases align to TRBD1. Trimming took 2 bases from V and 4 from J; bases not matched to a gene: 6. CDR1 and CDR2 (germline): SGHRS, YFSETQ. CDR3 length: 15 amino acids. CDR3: CASSLQGQGEYEQYF. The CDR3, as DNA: TGCGCCAGCAGCTTACAAGGACAGGGGGAGTACGAGCAGTACTTC.

CDR3 in DNA: TGTGCCAGCAGCTTATGGCGGGACAATGAGCAGTTCTTC. Its translation: CASSLWRDNEQFF. The chain couples TRBV7-2 to TRBJ2-1; possibly TRBD2 for D (5 bases). The CDR3 totals 13 residues. Trimming took off 2 bases at V and 5 bases at J, with 7 bases between the two ends. CDR1 is SGHTA, CDR2 FQGNSA, per germline. The entire variable domain, with the rest obtained from reference TRBV7-2 and TRBJ2-1, is as follows: GAGVSQSPSNKVTEKGKDVELRCDPISGHTALYWYRQSLGQGLEFLIYFQGNSAPDKSGLPSDRFSAERTGGSVSTLTIQRTQQEDSAVYLCASSLWRDNEQFFGPGTRLTVL.

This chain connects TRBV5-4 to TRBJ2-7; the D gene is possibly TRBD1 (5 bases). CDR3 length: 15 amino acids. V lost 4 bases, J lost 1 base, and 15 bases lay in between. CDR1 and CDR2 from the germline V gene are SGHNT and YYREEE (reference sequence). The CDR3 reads CASSTQQTGSYEQYF. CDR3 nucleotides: TGTGCCAGCAGCACCCAGCAAACAGGTTCCTACGAGCAGTACTTC.

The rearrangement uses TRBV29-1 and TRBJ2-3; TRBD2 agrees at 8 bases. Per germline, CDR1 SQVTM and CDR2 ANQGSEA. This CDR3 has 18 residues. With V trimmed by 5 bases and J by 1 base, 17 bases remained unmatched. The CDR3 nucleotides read TGCAGCGTTTTGGGGCCGGGAAGCGGGGGCCGGGGCACAGATACGCAGTATTTT. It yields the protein CSVLGPGSGGRGTDTQYF.

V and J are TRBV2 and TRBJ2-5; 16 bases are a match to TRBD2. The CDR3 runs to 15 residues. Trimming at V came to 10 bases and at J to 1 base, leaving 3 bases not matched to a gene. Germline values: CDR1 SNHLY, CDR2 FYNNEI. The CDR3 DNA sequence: TGTGCCACCGGGACTAGCGGGGGGGTCCAAGAGACCCAGTACTTC. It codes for CATGTSGGVQETQYF.

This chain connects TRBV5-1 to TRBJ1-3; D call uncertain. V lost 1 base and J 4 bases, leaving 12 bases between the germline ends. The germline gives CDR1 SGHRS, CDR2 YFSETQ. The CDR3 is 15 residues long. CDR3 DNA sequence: TGCGCCAGCAGCTTGTACGGGGAGGCGGGAAACACCATATATTTT. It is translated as CASSLYGEAGNTIYF. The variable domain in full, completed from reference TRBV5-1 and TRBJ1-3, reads KAGVTQTPRYLIKTRGQQVTLSCSPISGHRSVSWYQQTPGQGLQFLFEYFSETQRNKGNFPGRFSGRQFSNSRSEMNVSTLELGDSALYLCASSLYGEAGNTIYFGEGSWLTVV.

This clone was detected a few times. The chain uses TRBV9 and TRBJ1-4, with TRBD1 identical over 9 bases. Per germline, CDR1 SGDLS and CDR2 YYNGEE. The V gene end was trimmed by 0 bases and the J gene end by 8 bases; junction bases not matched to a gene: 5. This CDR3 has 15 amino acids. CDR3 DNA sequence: TGTGCCAGCAGCGTAGAGGGACAGGGTAACGAAAAACTGTTTTTT. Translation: CASSVEGQGNEKLFF.

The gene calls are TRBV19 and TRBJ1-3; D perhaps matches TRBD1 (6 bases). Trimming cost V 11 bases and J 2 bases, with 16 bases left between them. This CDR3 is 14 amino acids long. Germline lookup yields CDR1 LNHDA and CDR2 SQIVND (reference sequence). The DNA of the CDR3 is TGTGCCTCATTTCGCGCAGGGGCTGGAAACACCATATATTTT. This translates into CASFRAGAGNTIYF.

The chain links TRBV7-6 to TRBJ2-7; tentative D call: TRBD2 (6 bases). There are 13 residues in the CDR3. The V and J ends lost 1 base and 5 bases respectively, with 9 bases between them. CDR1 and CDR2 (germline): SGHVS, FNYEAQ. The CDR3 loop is CASSLVGGDEQYF. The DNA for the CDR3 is TGTGCCAGCAGCTTAGTTGGAGGGGACGAGCAGTACTTC.

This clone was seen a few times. CDR3 region: CASSAGAGGTGELFF. For the CDR3, the DNA is TGTGCCAGCAGCGCCGGGGCAGGGGGTACCGGGGAGCTGTTTTTT. The chain couples TRBV9 to TRBJ2-2; 7 positions agree with TRBD1. This CDR3 region has 15 residues. Germline V lookup: CDR1 SGDLS, CDR2 YYNGEE. Trimming at V came to 3 bases and at J to 5 bases, leaving 7 bases not matched to a gene.

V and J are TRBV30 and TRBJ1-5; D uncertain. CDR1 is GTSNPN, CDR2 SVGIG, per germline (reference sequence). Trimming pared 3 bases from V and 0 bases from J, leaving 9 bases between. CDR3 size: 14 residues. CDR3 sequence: CAWSDINSNQPQHF. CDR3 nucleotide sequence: TGTGCCTGGAGCGACATCAATAGCAATCAGCCCCAGCATTTT.

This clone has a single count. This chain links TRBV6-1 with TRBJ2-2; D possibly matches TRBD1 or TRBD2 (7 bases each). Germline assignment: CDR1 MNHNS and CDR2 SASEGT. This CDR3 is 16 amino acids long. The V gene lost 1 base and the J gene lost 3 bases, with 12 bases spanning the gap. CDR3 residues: CASSEGEGQYTGELFF. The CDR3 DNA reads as TGTGCCAGCAGTGAAGGGGAGGGACAGTACACCGGGGAGCTGTTTTTT.

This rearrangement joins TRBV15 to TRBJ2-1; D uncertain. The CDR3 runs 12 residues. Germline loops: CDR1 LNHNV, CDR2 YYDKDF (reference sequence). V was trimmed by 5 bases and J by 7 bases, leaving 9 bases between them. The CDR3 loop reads CATSYGGNEQFF. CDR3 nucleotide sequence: TGTGCCACCAGCTATGGTGGGAATGAGCAGTTCTTC.

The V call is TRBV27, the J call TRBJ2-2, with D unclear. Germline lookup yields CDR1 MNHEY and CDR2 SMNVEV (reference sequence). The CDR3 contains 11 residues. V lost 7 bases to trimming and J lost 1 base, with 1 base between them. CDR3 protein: CASKNTGELFF. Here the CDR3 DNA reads TGTGCCAGCAAGAACACCGGGGAGCTGTTTTTT.

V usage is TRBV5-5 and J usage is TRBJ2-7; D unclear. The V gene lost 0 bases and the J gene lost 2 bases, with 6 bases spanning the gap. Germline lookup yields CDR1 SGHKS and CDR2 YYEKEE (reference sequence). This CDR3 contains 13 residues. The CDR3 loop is CASSLAVTYEQYF. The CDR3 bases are TGTGCCAGCAGCTTGGCCGTTACCTACGAGCAGTACTTC.

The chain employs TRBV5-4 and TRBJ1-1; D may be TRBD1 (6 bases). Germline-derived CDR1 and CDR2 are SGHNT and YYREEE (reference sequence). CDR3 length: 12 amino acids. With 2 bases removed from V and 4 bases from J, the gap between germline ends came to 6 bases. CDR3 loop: CASSLQGTEAFF. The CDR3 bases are TGTGCCAGCAGCTTACAGGGCACTGAAGCTTTCTTT.